A selection of T cell receptor beta chains follows, all from one sample in a study of vaccination and CD4 T cells after COVID-19. TCRdb re-derived calls from the PCR reads in MiXCR, one entry per CDR3 protein. This sample yields about 21,000 distinct CDR3 sequences, of which around 62% are seen a single time; 20% to 25% belongs to the top ten. Their target antigens are unknown. Material: CD4+ T cells from blood, cultured in vitro, obtained before SARS-CoV-2 vaccination. The receptors were gathered from a human donor who received a COVID-19 vaccine. Each CDR3 is given with its conserved first and last residue. D genes are given only for firm matches. Some rows mark clone size as missing; the rest say once, few, many or name a class of expanded clone.

TRBV19	NA	NA	TRBJ2-2	CASRSQGYTGELFF	TGTGCCAGTAGATCTCAGGGATACACCGGGGAGCTGTTTTTT
TRBV5-1	NA	NA	TRBJ2-3	CASTPSASSTDTQYF	TGCGCCAGCACCCCATCGGCGTCTAGCACAGATACGCAGTATTTT
TRBV12-3/TRBV12-4	TRBD2	NA	TRBJ2-3	CASSGTSGGPSTDTQYF	TGTGCCAGCAGCGGGACTAGCGGGGGTCCGAGCACAGATACGCAGTATTTT
TRBV28	NA	NA	TRBJ1-2	CASSSSEGSEYGYTF	TGTGCCAGCTCTAGTTCTGAGGGGTCGGAGTATGGCTACACCTTC
TRBV20-1	NA	NA	TRBJ1-2	CSASRPANYGYTF	TGCAGTGCTAGTCGGCCGGCTAACTATGGCTACACCTTC
TRBV11-3	NA	once	TRBJ2-1	CASSLGAGEVYNEQFF	TGTGCCAGCAGCTTAGGGGCCGGGGAAGTCTACAATGAGCAGTTCTTC
TRBV19	NA	few	TRBJ1-5	CASTRGGAGQPQHF	TGTGCCAGTACCCGGGGGGGGGCCGGTCAGCCCCAGCATTTT
TRBV7-3	TRBD2	NA	TRBJ2-3	CASSRTSGVGRTDTQYF	TGTGCCAGCAGCCGGACTAGCGGGGTCGGGAGGACAGATACGCAGTATTTT
TRBV7-8	TRBD1	NA	TRBJ1-1	CASSLAQQGAEAFF	TGTGCCAGCAGCTTAGCGCAACAGGGGGCTGAAGCTTTCTTT
TRBV19	NA	NA	TRBJ2-7	CASSIGAAIYEQYF	TGTGCCAGTAGTATAGGTGCAGCCATCTACGAGCAGTACTTC
TRBV6-4	TRBD1	NA	TRBJ1-6	CASSEGTGDSPLHF	TGTGCCAGCAGTGAAGGGACAGGGGATTCACCCCTCCACTTT
TRBV7-2	NA	few	TRBJ1-4	CASSPERLLVNEKLFF	TGTGCCAGCAGCCCCGAACGACTTTTGGTCAATGAAAAACTGTTTTTT
TRBV10-3	NA	few	TRBJ2-5	CAISEGLSQETQYF	TGTGCCATCAGTGAAGGACTCAGCCAGGAGACCCAGTACTTC
TRBV19	TRBD1	NA	TRBJ1-2	CASSPKTGGRGGYTF	TGTGCCAGTAGTCCGAAGACAGGGGGGAGGGGTGGCTACACCTTC
TRBV20-1	NA	once	TRBJ1-6	CSARVEGANSPLHF	TGCAGTGCTAGAGTAGAAGGGGCTAATTCACCCCTCCACTTT
TRBV15	NA	NA	TRBJ2-7	CATSRDKGEQYF	TGTGCCACCAGCAGAGATAAGGGTGAGCAGTACTTC
TRBV7-9	TRBD1	NA	TRBJ1-6	CASSTGTDNSPLHF	TGTGCCAGCAGCACCGGGACAGATAATTCACCCCTCCACTTT
TRBV5-3	NA	NA	TRBJ1-2	CASSLFITGFTYGYTF	TGTGCCAGCAGCCTCTTTATTACAGGGTTTACCTATGGCTACACCTTC
TRBV6-1	NA	NA	TRBJ1-5	CASMTSNQPQHF	TGTGCCAGCATGACGAGCAATCAGCCCCAGCATTTT
TRBV7-6	NA	NA	TRBJ1-1	CASSFGAVNTEAFF	TGTGCCAGCAGCTTCGGGGCAGTGAACACTGAAGCTTTCTTT
TRBV10-1	TRBD1	NA	TRBJ1-5	CASSVALGDRGRRQPQHF	TGCGCCAGCAGTGTGGCTCTAGGGGACAGGGGGCGGAGACAGCCCCAGCATTTT
TRBV7-3	TRBD2	NA	TRBJ2-1	CASSLSPGGGNEQFF	TGTGCCAGCAGCTTAAGCCCCGGCGGGGGGAATGAGCAGTTCTTC
TRBV7-9	TRBD1	NA	TRBJ2-5	CASSPPRGFVETQYF	TGTGCCAGCAGCCCCCCCAGGGGGTTTGTGGAGACCCAGTACTTC
TRBV7-9	NA	NA	TRBJ1-4	CASSLYPEASKEKLFF	TGTGCCAGCAGCCTTTACCCGGAGGCTTCGAAAGAAAAACTGTTTTTT
TRBV7-9	NA	NA	TRBJ2-7	CASSQTTEQYF	TGTGCCAGCAGCCAGACGACAGAGCAGTACTTC
TRBV20-1	NA	NA	TRBJ2-5	CSARAQKETQYF	TGCAGTGCTAGAGCACAAAAAGAGACCCAGTACTTC
TRBV7-2	NA	NA	TRBJ1-5	CASSPGQFGYSNQPQHF	TGTGCCAGCAGCCCCGGACAGTTCGGCTATAGCAATCAGCCCCAGCATTTT
TRBV7-2	TRBD2	NA	TRBJ2-5	CVSSLRAGGLETQYF	TGTGTCAGCAGCTTGAGGGCGGGGGGGCTAGAGACCCAGTACTTC
TRBV30	NA	NA	TRBJ1-6	CAWSDSGNNSPLHF	TGTGCCTGGAGTGACAGCGGCAATAATTCACCCCTCCACTTT
TRBV27	NA	NA	TRBJ2-3	CASSLWQFGTDTQYF	TGTGCCAGCAGTTTATGGCAGTTTGGCACAGATACGCAGTATTTT
TRBV10-3	TRBD2	NA	TRBJ2-5	CATGLGSGGEETQYF	TGTGCCACGGGGTTGGGTAGCGGGGGAGAAGAGACCCAGTACTTC
TRBV2	NA	NA	TRBJ1-2	CASSEGSGDPRYTF	TGTGCCAGCAGTGAAGGATCGGGGGACCCTCGCTACACCTTC
TRBV7-2	TRBD2	NA	TRBJ2-3	CASSSPPGGGGSTDTQYF	TGTGCCAGCAGCTCCCCGCCTGGCGGGGGAGGGAGCACAGATACGCAGTATTTT
TRBV3-1	NA	NA	TRBJ2-3	CASRDYLTDTQYF	TGTGCCAGCAGAGACTACCTCACAGATACGCAGTATTTT
TRBV11-3	TRBD1	NA	TRBJ1-1	CASSFPTSGDSEAFF	TGTGCCAGCAGCTTCCCAACTTCTGGGGACAGTGAAGCTTTCTTT
TRBV19	NA	NA	TRBJ1-5	CASSIAGGGNQPQHF	TGTGCCAGTAGTATCGCAGGTGGAGGCAATCAGCCCCAGCATTTT
TRBV30	NA	NA	TRBJ1-1	CAWTHKGVTEAFF	TGTGCCTGGACTCACAAGGGGGTCACTGAAGCTTTCTTT
TRBV27	TRBD2	once	TRBJ2-3	CASSSLGRVSTDTQYF	TGTGCCAGCAGTTCCCTAGGGAGGGTAAGCACAGATACGCAGTATTTT
TRBV6-5	NA	once	TRBJ1-5	CASSLLDSYSNQPQHF	TGTGCCAGCAGTTTACTGGACAGTTATAGCAATCAGCCCCAGCATTTT
TRBV7-2	NA	once	TRBJ1-2	CASSLEGVPNYGYTF	TGTGCCAGCAGCTTAGAGGGGGTCCCTAACTATGGCTACACCTTC
TRBV7-6	NA	NA	TRBJ1-3	CASSLSSGDGNTIYF	TGTGCCAGCAGCTTATCTTCCGGGGATGGAAACACCATATATTTT
TRBV12-3/TRBV12-4	NA	NA	TRBJ1-1	CASGLTAMNTEAFF	TGTGCCAGCGGGTTGACAGCGATGAACACTGAAGCTTTCTTT
TRBV2	NA	NA	TRBJ1-1	CASSKGTEAFF	TGTGCCAGCAGCAAGGGGACTGAAGCTTTCTTT
TRBV6-2/TRBV6-3	NA	NA	TRBJ1-5	CASSGGSRQPQHF	TGTGCCAGCAGTGGGGGGTCCAGACAGCCCCAGCATTTT